Below, one T cell receptor (beta chain) is given with its context. This clone was seen once. This clone's antigen is unknown. No per-base quality is available; no much larger clone lies one base away. This record belongs to a study of T cell repertoires and HLA-DP antigens (dated by TCRdb to the late 2010s). About the full investigation: An in vitro model of CD4+ T cell alloreactivity against allogeneic HLA-DP presented by transduced HeLa cells was used in the study. The average DNA input was around 240 ng for sorted CD137+CD4+ samples versus around 1,300 ng for pre-culture CD4+ samples. Of the three donors, two were male and one was female, and their ages ranged from the 18-to-29 age band up to the 60-to-69 age band. Compared with self, one alloantigen differed at one amino acid in the peptide-binding groove and the other differed at around eleven, modelling structurally similar versus dissimilar alloantigens.

The CDR3 spans 15 residues, from the cysteine through the phenylalanine. This entry keeps only the CDR3 DNA: 45 bases, framed from base 1. The germline V gene (reference sequence) specifies MNHNY as CDR1 and SVGAGI as CDR2. Trimming at the junction amounts to 7 bases on V and 4 bases on J, and the germline ends lie 16 bases apart. TCRB CDR3 regions were amplified with the immunoSEQ multiplex PCR using forward primers for 54 TRBV segments and reverse primers for 13 TRBJ segments. For pre-culture CD4+ samples, sequencing was done at deep resolution with a target of 200,000 to 250,000 T cell genomes. Sequencing of the amplicons was done on an Illumina HiSeq System, giving 87 bp reads that spanned the CDR3. Concerning the study's data processing: Correction for PCR and sequencing errors was applied to reads, and CDR3 regions were defined through alignment to IMGT reference sequences. Template and unique rearrangement counts were estimated using synthetic template pools. Clonality was calculated as 1 minus Pielou's evenness. The Daley-Smith estimator was used to estimate richness. Morisita's index served as the measure of repertoire overlap. Clones present in cultured samples but not detected in the pre-culture repertoire of the same donor were defined as low-abundance clones. TCRdb provides this immuneACCESS table in a form limited to in-frame rearrangements. Some clones are lacking; in checked studies, under half of them reflect an unresolved V gene, and why the rest are absent is not known. The DNA was the basis for D and trimming; V, J and clone size are from that table. The sample has about 73,000 clones on record, around 77% of them singletons. The ten largest clones represent about 1.4% of the sample.

Findings and caveats that apply to the study as a whole: An average cumulative frequency of around 35% against one allele and about 46% against the other was found for clones undetected before culture. Limitations were identified as the inclusion of only a few donors, the use of a non-physiological HeLa antigen-presenting system, and the use of total CD4+ responder cells. Sorted CD137+ cells showed similar clonality against both alloantigens (about 0.36), much higher than the clonality of pre-culture samples (around 0.04). Naive and memory CD4+ repertoires were not analysed separately.

Untouched CD4+ T cells were isolated from Ficoll-separated PBMC through negative selection with magnetic beads, and an average purity of roughly 98% was reached. Using magnetic beads, untouched CD4+ T cells were isolated from Ficoll-separated PBMC at roughly 98% purity, with only negligible CD8+ contamination. Peripheral blood mononuclear cells came from the buffy coats of a few healthy blood donors, who served as the study's donors. All three donors were CMV seronegative. Genomic DNA was extracted with the DNeasy Blood & Tissue Kit. TCRB sequencing was performed on genomic DNA from sorted CD137+CD4+ cells and pre-culture CD4+ baseline samples from each subject.

This clonotype was obtained from a man between 60 and 75 years old in good health and CMV-seronegative. Sequenced sample: CD4+ T cells from PBMCs. The chain uses TRBV6-6 and TRBJ2-2; the D gene identity is not certain. The DNA sequence is given as TGTGCCAGCACCCAACCAGAGGACCTCACCGGGGAGCTGTTTTTT. Its protein is CASTQPEDLTGELFF.